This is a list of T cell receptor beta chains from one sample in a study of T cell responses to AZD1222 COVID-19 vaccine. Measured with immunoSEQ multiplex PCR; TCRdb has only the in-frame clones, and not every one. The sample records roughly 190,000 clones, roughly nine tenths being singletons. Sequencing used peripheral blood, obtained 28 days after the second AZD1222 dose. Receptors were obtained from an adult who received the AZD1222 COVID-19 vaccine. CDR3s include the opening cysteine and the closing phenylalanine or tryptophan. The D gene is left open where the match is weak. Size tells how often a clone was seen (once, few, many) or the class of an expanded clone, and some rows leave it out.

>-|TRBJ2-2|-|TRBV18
TGTGCCAGCTCACTCCCCACCGGGGAGCTGTTTTTT
CASSLPTGELFF
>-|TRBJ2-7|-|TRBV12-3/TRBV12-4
TGTGCCAGCAGTTTTGGGAACTCCTACGAGCAGTACTTC
CASSFGNSYEQYF
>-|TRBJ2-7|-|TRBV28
TGTGCCAGCAGTTTAGACGTCTCCTACGAGCAGTACTTC
CASSLDVSYEQYF
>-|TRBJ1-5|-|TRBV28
TGTGCCAGCAGTTTAAGGGTGGCGGACCAGCCCCAGCATTTT
CASSLRVADQPQHF
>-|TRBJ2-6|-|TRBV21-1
TGTGCCAGCAGCACTTCTAGCGAGAGCTCTGGGGCCAACGTCCTGACTTTC
CASSTSSESSGANVLTF
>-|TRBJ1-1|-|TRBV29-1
TGCAGCGGGGAGGAGACACAGTACGCTGAAGCTTTCTTT
CSGEETQYAEAFF
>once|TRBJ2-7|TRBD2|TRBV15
TGTGCCACCAGCCGAGCCGGGACTAGCGGAGAGCAGTACTTC
CATSRAGTSGEQYF
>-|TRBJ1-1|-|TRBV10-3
TGTGCCATCAATGGACAAAAGAACACTGAAGCTTTCTTT
CAINGQKNTEAFF
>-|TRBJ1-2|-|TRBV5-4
TGTGCCAGCAGCCGGCGGGACACATCTAACTATGGCTACACCTTC
CASSRRDTSNYGYTF
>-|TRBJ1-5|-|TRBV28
TGTGCCAGCAGTTTGACGTACAATCAGCCCCAGCATTTT
CASSLTYNQPQHF
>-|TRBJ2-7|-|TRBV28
TGTGCCAGCAGTCCAGGACCAGACTACGAGCAGTACTTC
CASSPGPDYEQYF
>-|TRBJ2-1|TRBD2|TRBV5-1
TGCGCCAGCAGCTTGGCAGGGACTAGCGGGAAGCACTCCTACAATGAGCAGTTCTTC
CASSLAGTSGKHSYNEQFF
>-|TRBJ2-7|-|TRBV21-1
TGTGCCAGCAGCAAACGGGAGGGTACCTACGAGCAGTACTTC
CASSKREGTYEQYF
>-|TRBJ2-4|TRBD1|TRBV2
TGTGCCAGCAGGGGGACAGGGGAAGCCATTCAGTACTTC
CASRGTGEAIQYF
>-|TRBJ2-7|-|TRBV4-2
TGTGCCAGCAGCCAAACCCCCCCGGGACCCCATCCCGAGCAGTACTTC
CASSQTPPGPHPEQYF
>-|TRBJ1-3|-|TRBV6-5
TGTGCCAGTTCAGCAGGGCCCCTGGGAAACACCATATATTTT
CASSAGPLGNTIYF
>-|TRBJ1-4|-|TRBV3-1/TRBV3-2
TGTGCCAGCAGCCAAGGATTGAGGGCGCATGGTGAAAAACTGTTTTTT
CASSQGLRAHGEKLFF
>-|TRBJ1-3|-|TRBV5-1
TGCGCCAGCAGCTTGGAGCCGGGCTTCTCTGGAAACACCATATATTTT
CASSLEPGFSGNTIYF
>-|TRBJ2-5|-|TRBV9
TGTGCCAGCAGCGTAGGTTATGTCAAACAAGAGACCCAGTACTTC
CASSVGYVKQETQYF
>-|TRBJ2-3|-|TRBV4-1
TGCGCCAGCAGCCGTTTCCCCGGGACACCTAGCACAGATACGCAGTATTTT
CASSRFPGTPSTDTQYF
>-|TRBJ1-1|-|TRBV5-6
TGTGCCAGCAGGCCCCTCAGGGAACAGAACACTGAAGCTTTCTTT
CASRPLREQNTEAFF
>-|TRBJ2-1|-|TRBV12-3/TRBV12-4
TGTGCCAGCAGCCAGACTAGTTCCGGGCAGTTCTTC
CASSQTSSGQFF
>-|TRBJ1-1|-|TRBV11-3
TGTGCCAGCAGCTTTCTACGGTGGGTTGACGCTTTCTTT
CASSFLRWVDAFF
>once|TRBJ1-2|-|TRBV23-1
TGCGCCAGCATCCACGGCTGGGGCAGGGTCGAGAGCTATGGCTACACCTTC
CASIHGWGRVESYGYTF
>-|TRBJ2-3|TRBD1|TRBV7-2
TGTGCCAGCAGCTTATTGGGGACAGGGGCAATGGGAGATACGCAGTATTTT
CASSLLGTGAMGDTQYF
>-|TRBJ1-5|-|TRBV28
TGTGCCAGCAGTTTGGGGGAGGGCGGAAGCAATCAGCCCCAGCATTTT
CASSLGEGGSNQPQHF
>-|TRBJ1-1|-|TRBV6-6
TGTGCCAGCAGTTATAACCAGGGATATAAAACTGAAGCTTTCTTT
CASSYNQGYKTEAFF
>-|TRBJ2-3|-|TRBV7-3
TGTGCCAGCAGCTTAGGGGGGACTTTCCCTAGCACAGATACGCAGTATTTT
CASSLGGTFPSTDTQYF
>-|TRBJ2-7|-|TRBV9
TGTGCCAGCAGGGGTCCCGGGACACTCTCCTACGAGCAGTACTTC
CASRGPGTLSYEQYF
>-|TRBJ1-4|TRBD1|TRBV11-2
TGTGCCAGCAGCGTCCAGGGGGGAAAGGGTGAAAAACTGTTTTTT
CASSVQGGKGEKLFF
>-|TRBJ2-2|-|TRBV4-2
TGTGCCAGCAGCACGACCCAGGGTTCCGTTCCCGGGGAGCTGTTTTTT
CASSTTQGSVPGELFF
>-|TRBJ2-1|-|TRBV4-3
TGCGCCAGCAGCCAAGATATGAGGGTCAATGAGCAGTTCTTC
CASSQDMRVNEQFF
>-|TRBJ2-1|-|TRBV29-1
TGCAGCGCTGGACAGAAAAGCAATGAGCAGTTCTTC
CSAGQKSNEQFF
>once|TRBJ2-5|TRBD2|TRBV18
TGTGCCAGCTCACCACCCGGACTAGCGGGAGGGCGGAGGCAAGAGACCCAGTACTTC
CASSPPGLAGGRRQETQYF
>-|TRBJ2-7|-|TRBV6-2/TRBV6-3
TGTGCCAGCAGCCAGGGTAGCTACGAGCAGTACTTC
CASSQGSYEQYF
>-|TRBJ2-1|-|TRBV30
TGTGCCTGGAGTTCGCGGAACCCCCCCTACAATGAGCAGTTCTTC
CAWSSRNPPYNEQFF
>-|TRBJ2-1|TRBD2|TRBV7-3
TGTGCCAGCAGCCAGGTCGGGACTAGCGGGAATCATGAGCAGTTCTTC
CASSQVGTSGNHEQFF
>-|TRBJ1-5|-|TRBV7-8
TGTGCCAGCTCTAGGACAGAGACGAATCAGCCCCAGCATTTT
CASSRTETNQPQHF
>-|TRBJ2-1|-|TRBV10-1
TGCGCCAGCAGTCGCTTGGGATTGCGGAGGGCCTACAATGAGCAGTTCTTC
CASSRLGLRRAYNEQFF
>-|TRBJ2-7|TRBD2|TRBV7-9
TGTGCCAGCAGCTTTGGGGGGGCCTACGAGCAGTACTTC
CASSFGGAYEQYF
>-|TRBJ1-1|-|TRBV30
TGTGCCTGGAGTGTACTGGGGAGCGCTGAAGCTTTCTTT
CAWSVLGSAEAFF
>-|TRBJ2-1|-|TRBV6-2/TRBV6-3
TGTGCCAGCAGTTACAGACTGCGGCTAGAAGGGGATGAGCAGTTCTTC
CASSYRLRLEGDEQFF
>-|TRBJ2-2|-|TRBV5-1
TGCGCCAGCAACCTGGGGACACCCAACACCGGGGAGCTGTTTTTT
CASNLGTPNTGELFF
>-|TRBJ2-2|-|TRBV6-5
TGTGCCAGCAGTAAACGGACAGCGAACACCGGGGAGCTGTTTTTT
CASSKRTANTGELFF
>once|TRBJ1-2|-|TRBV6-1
TGTGCCAGCAGTGAGATGGAGGCAGCCATCTATGGCTACACCTTC
CASSEMEAAIYGYTF
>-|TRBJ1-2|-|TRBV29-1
TGCAGCGTTTCAGGCAACCCAGACTATGGCTACACCTTC
CSVSGNPDYGYTF
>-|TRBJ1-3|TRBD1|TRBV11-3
TGTGCCAGCAGCTTAGACACAGGGGACACCATATATTTT
CASSLDTGDTIYF
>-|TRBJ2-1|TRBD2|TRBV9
TGTGCCAGCAGCCCTCGGACTAGCGCTAGCTCCTACAATGAGCAGTTCTTC
CASSPRTSASSYNEQFF
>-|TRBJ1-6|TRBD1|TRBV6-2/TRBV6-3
TGTGCCAGCAGCCCTACACGGACAGGGTATAATTCACCCCTCCACTTT
CASSPTRTGYNSPLHF
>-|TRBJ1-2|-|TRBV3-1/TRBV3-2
TGTGCCAGCAGCCAAGGGGGGGGTGGCTACACCTTC
CASSQGGGGYTF
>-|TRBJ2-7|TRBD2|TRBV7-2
TGTGCCAGCAGCCAGACTAGCGGGAGTTACCTTGCCTACGAGCAGTACTTC
CASSQTSGSYLAYEQYF
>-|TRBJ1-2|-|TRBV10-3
TGTGCCATCAGTGAGTCGTTTTCCGCTAACTATGGCTACACCTTC
CAISESFSANYGYTF
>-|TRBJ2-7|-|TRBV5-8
TGTGCCAGCAGTACAGGGTTAGCGGCCCACTACGAGCAGTACTTC
CASSTGLAAHYEQYF
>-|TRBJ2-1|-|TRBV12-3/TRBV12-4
TGTGCCAGCAGTTTTGGACGGGAGTGGTTCTTC
CASSFGREWFF
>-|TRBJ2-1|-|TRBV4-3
TGCGCCAGCAGCCCCGTACCCGGACTAACCCCCCTTGAGCAGTTCTTC
CASSPVPGLTPLEQFF
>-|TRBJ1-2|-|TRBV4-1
TGCGCCAGCAGCTCCTCCACAGGGTCTGGCTACACCTTC
CASSSSTGSGYTF
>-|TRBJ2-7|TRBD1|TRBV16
TGTGCCAGCAGCCAAGAGTGGGCGTCGACGGTGGGACAGGTCTGGTTC
CASSQEWASTVGQVWF
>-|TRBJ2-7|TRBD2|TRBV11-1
TGTGCCAGCAGCTTAAGAGCGGGAGGGCCGACGGGGGAGCAGTACTTC
CASSLRAGGPTGEQYF
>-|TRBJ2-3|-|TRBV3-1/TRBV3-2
TGTGCCAGCAGCCAAGAAGTCAGGGGAGATACGCAGTATTTT
CASSQEVRGDTQYF
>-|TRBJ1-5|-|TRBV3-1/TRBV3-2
TGTGCCAGCAGCCTCCGGGAAAGCAATCAGCCCCAGCATTTT
CASSLRESNQPQHF